These 30 T cell receptor beta chains share one sample of origin, sequenced in a study of cytomegalovirus exposure and HLA in healthy donors. Some clones are missing from TCRdb's copy, which holds only in-frame ones; the method was immunoSEQ multiplex PCR. Of 250,000 to 350,000 clones in the sample, approximately 86% were seen once. Sequenced material: PBMCs. These receptors were collected from a woman aged 25 to 39 in good health and CMV-seropositive.

The rearrangement joins TRBV2 to TRBJ2-5; D not certain. In germline, CDR1 is SNHLY, CDR2 FYNNEI. With 6 bases removed from V and 1 base from J, the gap between germline ends came to 18 bases. CDR3 size: 16 residues. The CDR3 sequence is CASRLMGILFQETQYF. In DNA form, the CDR3 reads TGTGCCAGCAGGTTGATGGGGATTTTATTCCAAGAGACCCAGTACTTC.

This clone has just one count. The CDR3 DNA reads as TGTGCCAGCAGCCAACGGTTTGGATCTAACTATGGCTACACCTTC. Amino acid sequence: CASSQRFGSNYGYTF. The gene calls are TRBV14 and TRBJ1-2; unclear D gene. Trimming stripped 2 bases from V and 0 bases from J, with 10 bases between. From germline, CDR1 is SGHDN and CDR2 FVKESK. This CDR3 contains 15 residues.

CDR3: CASSFSQTEQFF. In nucleotides, the CDR3 is TGTGCCAGCAGTTTTAGCCAAACTGAGCAGTTCTTC. The chain joins TRBV28 to TRBJ2-1; D ambiguous. This CDR3 region has 12 residues. V was shortened by 3 bases and J by 9 bases, with 9 bases between the two germline ends. From germline, CDR1 is MDHEN and CDR2 SYDVKM.

The rearrangement joins TRBV27 to TRBJ2-2, with 14 bases fitting TRBD2. Trimming took 5 bases from V and 5 from J; bases not matched to a gene: 4. Germline CDR1 reads MNHEY; CDR2 reads SMNVEV (reference sequence). This CDR3 has 16 amino acids. The CDR3 loop is CASSRRLAGGTGELFF. The DNA of the CDR3 is TGTGCCAGCAGTCGTAGACTAGCGGGGGGGACCGGGGAGCTGTTTTTT.

The chain joins TRBV20-1 to TRBJ2-7, with unresolved D. Deletions cut 6 bases from V and 3 bases from J, with 9 bases between. Germline V gene data show CDR1 as DFQATT and CDR2 as SNEGSKA (reference sequence). The CDR3 is 11 residues long. Here the CDR3 DNA reads TGCAGTGCCAACCCCAGCTACGAGCAGTACTTC. Its translation: CSANPSYEQYF.

This chain connects TRBV7-9 to TRBJ1-2, with TRBD1 matching over 8 bases. The CDR3 totals 13 residues. The germline gives CDR1 SEHNR, CDR2 FQNEAQ (reference sequence). Trimming at V came to 4 bases and at J to 8 bases, leaving 6 bases not matched to a gene. The CDR3 DNA follows: TGTGCCAGCAGCTCTGGACAGGGATGGGGCTACACCTTC. Residues: CASSSGQGWGYTF.

The gene calls are TRBV6-1 and TRBJ2-7; tentative D call: TRBD2 (5 bases). The V and J ends lost 11 bases and 0 bases respectively, with 14 bases between them. The CDR3 contains 13 residues. CDR1 is MNHNS and CDR2 is SASEGT in the germline V gene. CDR3 DNA: TGTGCCTGCTCAAAACGGGGCTCCTACGAGCAGTACTTC. Protein sequence: CACSKRGSYEQYF.

V is TRBV4-2 and J is TRBJ2-1, with D perhaps given as TRBD1 or TRBD2 (5 bases each). Germline V gene lookup returns CDR1 LGHNA and CDR2 YNFKEQ. The CDR3 is 14 residues long. Between the trimmed V and J ends, which lost 0 bases and 13 bases, there was a span of 16 bases. The CDR3 is CASSQDEGTQGQFF. Written as DNA, the CDR3 is TGTGCCAGCAGCCAAGATGAGGGAACTCAGGGCCAGTTCTTC.

The CDR3 region is CASSVGAGETYEQYF. The CDR3 DNA reads as TGTGCCAGCAGCGTAGGAGCGGGAGAGACCTACGAGCAGTACTTC. The J gene is TRBJ2-7, the V gene TRBV9; 8 bases line up with TRBD2. J was trimmed by 2 bases and V by 0 bases; bases with no gene match: 4. The CDR3 length is 15 residues. Germline V CDR1 and CDR2: SGDLS, YYNGEE.

The chain has TRBV6-1 and TRBJ1-5; D is unclear. The V gene lost 4 bases and the J gene lost 4 bases, with 5 bases spanning the gap. Germline CDR1 is MNHNS and CDR2 is SASEGT. The CDR3 spans 12 residues. The CDR3 DNA sequence: TGTGCCAGCAGTGCGGGGAATCAGCCCCAGCATTTT. Its translation is CASSAGNQPQHF.

The chain joins TRBV6-6 to TRBJ1-1; D gene unclear. V was trimmed by 7 bases and J by 1 base, leaving 13 bases between them. The CDR3 extends over 14 amino acids. Germline V gives CDR1 MNHNY, CDR2 SVGAGI (reference sequence). CDR3: CASTYLEGNTEAFF. The CDR3 DNA is TGTGCCAGCACCTACTTGGAGGGGAACACTGAAGCTTTCTTT.

This rearrangement joins TRBV9 to TRBJ2-1; 7 bases agree with TRBD1. V trimming: 4 bases; J trimming: 4 bases; junction bases outside the gene matches: 5. The germline CDR1 and CDR2 sequences are SGDLS and YYNGEE. The CDR3 has 14 amino acids. Here the CDR3 reads CASSLHRGYNEQFF. The CDR3 DNA follows: TGTGCCAGCAGCCTACACAGGGGATACAATGAGCAGTTCTTC.

V and J are TRBV11-1 and TRBJ2-3; D is ambiguous. The length of the CDR3 is 14 residues. The germline V gene has CDR1 SGHAT and CDR2 FQDESV (reference sequence). V was pared by 7 bases and J by 1 base, with 12 bases between. CDR3 sequence reads: CASTEEWGTDTQYF. The CDR3 nucleotides are TGTGCCAGCACCGAGGAGTGGGGCACAGATACGCAGTATTTT.

This chain links TRBV9 with TRBJ1-1, with TRBD1 matching 7 bases. The CDR3 extends over 15 amino acids. Germline lookup yields CDR1 SGDLS and CDR2 YYNGEE. V shed 3 bases and J 0 bases; nucleotides not matched to a gene: 5. The CDR3 spells CASSGRQGLNTEAFF. The CDR3 DNA sequence: TGTGCCAGCAGCGGGCGACAGGGCTTGAACACTGAAGCTTTCTTT.

This clone was seen more than once but under ten times. The V gene is TRBV4-2, the J gene TRBJ2-3, with TRBD2 identical over 7 bases. The CDR3 is made up of 15 amino acids. Germline V gene sequence: CDR1 LGHNA, CDR2 YNFKEQ. The trim removed 6 bases at V and 8 bases at J, leaving 14 bases unmatched. The CDR3 loop reads CASSLSAGEEGTQYF. The DNA for the CDR3 is TGTGCCAGCAGTCTCAGCGCGGGGGAAGAGGGTACGCAGTATTTT.

The chain uses TRBV30 and TRBJ2-5; D possibly corresponds to TRBD2 (5 bases). CDR1 is GTSNPN and CDR2 is SVGIG in the germline V gene (reference sequence). The CDR3 runs 10 residues. Trimming removed 8 bases from V and 5 bases from J, with 9 bases in between. The CDR3 is CAGRGETQYF. The CDR3 region has the DNA TGTGCCGGCCGAGGGGAGACCCAGTACTTC.

This clone was counted a single time. V gene TRBV7-9 combines with J gene TRBJ2-5, with a tentative D call TRBD2 (5 bases). Trimming took 8 bases from V and 2 from J, leaving 15 bases between them. The germline V gene encodes CDR1 SEHNR and CDR2 FQNEAQ (reference sequence). The CDR3 consists of 14 residues. This chain's CDR3 is CASGVRTAQETQYF. The CDR3 DNA reads TGTGCCAGCGGGGTGAGGACTGCGCAAGAGACCCAGTACTTC.

The J gene is TRBJ1-1, the V gene TRBV2; D perhaps matches TRBD1 (5 bases). This CDR3 contains 14 residues. The germline V and J ends were trimmed by 4 bases and 5 bases, with 14 bases remaining between them. Per germline, CDR1 SNHLY and CDR2 FYNNEI. The chain's CDR3 is CASSVSRAGTEAFF. The CDR3 bases are TGTGCCAGCAGTGTGTCCAGGGCAGGAACTGAAGCTTTCTTT.

The chain is built from TRBV29-1 and TRBJ1-4; D is perhaps TRBD1 (6 bases). CDR1 SQVTM and CDR2 ANQGSEA come from the germline V gene. This CDR3 spans 12 amino acids. CDR3 sequence (DNA): TGCAGTGCCTTCGGGGGCGACGAAAAACTGTTTTTT. This gives the protein CSAFGGDEKLFF.

The CDR3, as DNA: TGTGCCAGCAGTGCATTGGGGGGTAAGAACACTGAAGCTTTCTTT. Its protein product is CASSALGGKNTEAFF. The J gene is TRBJ1-1, the V gene TRBV14; D possibly corresponds to TRBD1 (5 bases). This CDR3 spans 15 amino acids. Germline V gene data show CDR1 as SGHDN and CDR2 as FVKESK. V was trimmed by 6 bases and J by 1 base, leaving 15 bases between them.

V and J are TRBV19 and TRBJ2-1; TRBD2 is a possible D gene (6 bases). Trimming cost V 7 bases and J 4 bases, with 14 bases left between them. This CDR3 contains 14 residues. Germline V CDR1 and CDR2: LNHDA, SQIVND (reference sequence). The CDR3 DNA reads as TGTGCCAGTATCGCCAGAGCGGGTTACAATGAGCAGTTCTTC. It specifies CASIARAGYNEQFF.

The chain uses TRBV4-2 and TRBJ2-3, with TRBD2 matching 12 bases. Germline CDR1 and CDR2: LGHNA and YNFKEQ. V trimming: 1 base; J trimming: 5 bases; junction bases outside the gene matches: 4. This CDR3 has 16 amino acids. The chain's CDR3 is CASSQVASGRGDTQYF. In DNA form, the CDR3 reads TGTGCCAGCAGCCAAGTTGCTAGCGGGAGGGGAGATACGCAGTATTTT.

This chain joins TRBV6-1 and TRBJ1-3; D is uncertain. The CDR3 runs to 14 residues. Germline values: CDR1 MNHNS, CDR2 SASEGT. V lost 3 bases and J lost 2, with 8 bases in between. The CDR3: CASSDGWAGNTIYF. In DNA form, the CDR3 reads TGTGCCAGCAGTGATGGGTGGGCTGGAAACACCATATATTTT.

The V call is TRBV30, the J call TRBJ1-2; 8 bases align to TRBD1. V lost 3 bases to trimming and J lost 3 bases; unmatched junction nucleotides: 3. Per the germline V gene, CDR1 is GTSNPN and CDR2 is SVGIG (reference sequence). The CDR3 is 13 amino acids. CDR3 bases: TGTGCCTGGAGAGACAGGGGCGACTATGGCTACACCTTC. Protein product: CAWRDRGDYGYTF.

This chain uses TRBV4-3 with TRBJ2-7; either TRBD1 or TRBD2 may supply D (5 bases each). Trimming stripped 0 bases from V and 3 bases from J, with 15 bases between. This CDR3 has 16 amino acids. CDR1 LGHNA and CDR2 YSLEER come from the germline V gene. The CDR3 is CASSQEDGTLFYEQYF. CDR3 coding DNA: TGCGCCAGCAGCCAAGAAGACGGGACCCTTTTCTACGAGCAGTACTTC.

This clone was seen only once. The chain combines TRBV4-3 with TRBJ2-3; D could derive from TRBD1 or TRBD2 (7 bases each). In germline, CDR1 is LGHNA, CDR2 YSLEER. Trimming pared 0 bases from V and 3 bases from J, leaving 16 bases between. CDR3 length: 17 residues. CDR3 nucleotide sequence: TGCGCCAGCAGCCAAGAAGTATCAGGGGGAGGGACAGATACGCAGTATTTT. It translates to CASSQEVSGGGTDTQYF.

The chain links TRBV19 to TRBJ1-1; D is ambiguous. The CDR3 sequence is 14 residues long. The V end lost 4 bases, the J end lost 4 bases, and 13 bases lay between the germline ends. The V gene's germline CDR1 is LNHDA and CDR2 SQIVND (reference sequence). DNA for the CDR3: TGTGCCAGTAGTAGCACAATTTACCCCACTGAAGCTTTCTTT. Protein sequence: CASSSTIYPTEAFF. Combining the CDR3 with reference TRBV19 and TRBJ1-1 gives the whole variable domain DGGITQSPKYLFRKEGQNVTLSCEQNLNHDAMYWYRQDPGQGLRLIYYSQIVNDFQKGDIAEGYSVSREKKESFPLTVTSAQKNPTAFYLCASSSTIYPTEAFFGQGTRLTVV.

The genes are TRBV9 and TRBJ1-3; 8 nucleotides match TRBD1. Losses at the gene ends were 4 bases for V and 4 bases for J; bases not matched to a gene: 13. The CDR3 is made up of 17 amino acids. Germline CDR1 is SGDLS and CDR2 is YYNGEE. The CDR3 bases are TGTGCCAGCAGCCCAGACTATCGGACAGGGTCCGGAAACACCATATATTTT. Translation gives CASSPDYRTGSGNTIYF.

The rearrangement joins TRBV5-4 to TRBJ1-2; no clear D gene. CDR3 length equals 15 residues. Germline V lookup: CDR1 SGHNT, CDR2 YYREEE (reference sequence). V dropped 2 bases and J dropped 1 base, with 12 bases sitting between them. Written as DNA, the CDR3 is TGTGCCAGCAGCTTTGACCCGCTGGGTAACTATGGCTACACCTTC. This codes for CASSFDPLGNYGYTF.

The chain links TRBV27 to TRBJ1-1; 7 bases fit TRBD1. The CDR3 runs to 13 residues. The germline gives CDR1 MNHEY, CDR2 SMNVEV (reference sequence). The V and J ends lost 4 bases and 5 bases, in that order; junction bases with no gene match: 4. CDR3 loop: CASSWTGLTEAFF. The CDR3 region has the DNA TGTGCCAGCAGTTGGACAGGTCTTACTGAAGCTTTCTTT.